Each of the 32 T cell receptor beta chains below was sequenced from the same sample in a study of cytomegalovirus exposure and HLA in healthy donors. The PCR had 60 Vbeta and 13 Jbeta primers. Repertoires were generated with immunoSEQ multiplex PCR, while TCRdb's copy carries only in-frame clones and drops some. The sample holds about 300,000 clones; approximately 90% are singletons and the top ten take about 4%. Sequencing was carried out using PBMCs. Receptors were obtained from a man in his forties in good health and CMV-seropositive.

The CDR3 sequence: CASSWLDRANTEAFF. The CDR3 bases are TGTGCCAGCAGCTGGCTGGACAGAGCGAACACTGAAGCTTTCTTT. The chain links TRBV5-6 to TRBJ1-1; perhaps TRBD1 as D (6 bases). The CDR3 has 15 amino acids. Germline loops: CDR1 SGHDT, CDR2 YYEEEE. Trimming removed 3 bases from V and 1 base from J, with 13 bases in between.

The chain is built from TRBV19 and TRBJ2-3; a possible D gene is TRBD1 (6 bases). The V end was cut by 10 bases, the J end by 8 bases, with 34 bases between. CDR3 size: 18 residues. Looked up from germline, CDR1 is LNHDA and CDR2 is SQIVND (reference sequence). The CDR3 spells CATTTPKQGTNSWGTQYF. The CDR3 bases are TGTGCCACTACTACCCCTAAACAGGGTACGAACAGTTGGGGTACGCAGTATTTT.

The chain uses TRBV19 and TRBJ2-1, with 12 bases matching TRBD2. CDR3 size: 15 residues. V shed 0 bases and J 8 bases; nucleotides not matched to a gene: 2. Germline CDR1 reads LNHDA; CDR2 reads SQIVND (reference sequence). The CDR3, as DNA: TGTGCCAGTAGTATAGAGACTAGCGGGAGCGATGAGCAGTTCTTC. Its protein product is CASSIETSGSDEQFF.

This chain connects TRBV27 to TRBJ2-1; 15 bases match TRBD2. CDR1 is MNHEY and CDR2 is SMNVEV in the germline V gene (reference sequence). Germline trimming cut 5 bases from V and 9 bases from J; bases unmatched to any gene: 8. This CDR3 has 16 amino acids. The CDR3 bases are TGTGCCAGCAGTATCGGACTAGCGGGAGGGCCAGGTGAGCAGTTCTTC. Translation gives CASSIGLAGGPGEQFF.

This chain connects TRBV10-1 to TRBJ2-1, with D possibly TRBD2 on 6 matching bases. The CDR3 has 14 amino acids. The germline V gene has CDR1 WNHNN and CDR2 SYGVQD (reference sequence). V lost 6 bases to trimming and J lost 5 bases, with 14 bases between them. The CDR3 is CASSVGGTDNEQFF. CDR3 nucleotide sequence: TGCGCCAGCAGCGTGGGGGGTACGGACAATGAGCAGTTCTTC.

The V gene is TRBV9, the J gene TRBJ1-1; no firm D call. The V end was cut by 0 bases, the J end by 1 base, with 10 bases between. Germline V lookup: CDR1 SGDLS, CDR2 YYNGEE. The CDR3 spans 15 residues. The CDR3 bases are TGTGCCAGCAGCGTAGTTGCCGGCGGGAACACTGAAGCTTTCTTT. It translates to CASSVVAGGNTEAFF.

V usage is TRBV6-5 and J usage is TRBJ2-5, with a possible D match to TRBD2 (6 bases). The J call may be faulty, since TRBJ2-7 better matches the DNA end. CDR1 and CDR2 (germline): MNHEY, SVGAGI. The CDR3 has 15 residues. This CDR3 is CASSTVGGGGYEQYF. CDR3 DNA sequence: TGTGCCAGCAGTACGGTGGGGGGTGGAGGCTACGAGCAGTACTTC.

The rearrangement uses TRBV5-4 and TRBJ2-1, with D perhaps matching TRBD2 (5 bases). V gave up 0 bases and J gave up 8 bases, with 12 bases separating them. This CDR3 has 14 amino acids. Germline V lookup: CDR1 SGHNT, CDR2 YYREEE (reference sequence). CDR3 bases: TGTGCCAGCAGCTTGGAGGCTAGCCGCTATGAGCAGTTCTTC. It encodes CASSLEASRYEQFF.

The CDR3: CAWSPENRVGYTF. The CDR3 coding sequence is TGTGCCTGGAGTCCTGAAAACAGGGTTGGCTACACCTTC. The V gene is TRBV30, the J gene TRBJ1-2; D may be TRBD1 (6 bases). CDR3 size: 13 residues. The germline V gene encodes CDR1 GTSNPN and CDR2 SVGIG (reference sequence). Trimming stripped 2 bases from V and 7 bases from J, with 14 bases between.

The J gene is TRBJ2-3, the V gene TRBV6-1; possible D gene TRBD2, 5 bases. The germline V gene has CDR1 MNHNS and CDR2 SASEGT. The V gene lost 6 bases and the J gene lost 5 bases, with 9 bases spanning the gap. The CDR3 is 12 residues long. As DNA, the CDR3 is TGTGCCAGCAGAAGGGAGTTAGATACGCAGTATTTT. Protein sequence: CASRRELDTQYF.

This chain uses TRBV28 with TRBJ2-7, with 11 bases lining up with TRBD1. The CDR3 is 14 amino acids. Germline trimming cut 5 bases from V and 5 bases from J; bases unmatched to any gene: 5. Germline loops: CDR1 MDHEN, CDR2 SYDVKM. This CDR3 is CASSLGQGADEQYF. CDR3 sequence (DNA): TGTGCCAGCAGTCTCGGACAGGGGGCCGACGAGCAGTACTTC.

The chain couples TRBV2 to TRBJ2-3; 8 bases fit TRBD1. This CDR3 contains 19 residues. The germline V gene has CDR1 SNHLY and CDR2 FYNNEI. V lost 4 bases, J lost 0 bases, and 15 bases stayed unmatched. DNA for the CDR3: TGTGCCAGCAGTGGGCAGGGGGCCCACCAGCAGCTTAGCACAGATACGCAGTATTTT. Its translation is CASSGQGAHQQLSTDTQYF.

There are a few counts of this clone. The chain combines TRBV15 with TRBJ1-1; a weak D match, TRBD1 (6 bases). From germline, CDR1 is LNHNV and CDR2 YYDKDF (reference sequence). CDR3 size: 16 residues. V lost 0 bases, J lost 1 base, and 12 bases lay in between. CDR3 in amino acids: CATSRDLGTWNTEAFF. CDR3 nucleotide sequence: TGTGCCACCAGCAGAGATCTAGGGACATGGAACACTGAAGCTTTCTTT.

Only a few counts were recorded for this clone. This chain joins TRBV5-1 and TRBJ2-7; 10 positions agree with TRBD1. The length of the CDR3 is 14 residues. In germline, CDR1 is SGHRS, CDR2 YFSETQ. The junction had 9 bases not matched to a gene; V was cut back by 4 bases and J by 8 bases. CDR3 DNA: TGCGCCAGCAGCCTGCCGGGACAGGGGATGCAGCAGTACTTC. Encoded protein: CASSLPGQGMQQYF.

CDR3 DNA sequence: TGTGCCAGCAGTTACTATAACAGGGAGGGCGAGCAGTTCTTC. It translates to CASSYYNREGEQFF. V usage is TRBV28 and J usage is TRBJ2-1, with a weak D call TRBD2 (7 bases). The germline V gene has CDR1 MDHEN and CDR2 SYDVKM. The ends were cut back, 4 bases at V and 10 bases at J, with 17 bases in the middle. The CDR3 is 14 residues long.

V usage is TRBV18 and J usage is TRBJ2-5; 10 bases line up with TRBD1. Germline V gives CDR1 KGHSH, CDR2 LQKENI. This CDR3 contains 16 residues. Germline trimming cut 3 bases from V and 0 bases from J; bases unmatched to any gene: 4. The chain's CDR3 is CASSPQDRGNQETQYF. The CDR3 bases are TGTGCCAGCTCACCCCAGGACAGGGGGAACCAAGAGACCCAGTACTTC. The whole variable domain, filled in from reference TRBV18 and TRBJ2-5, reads NAGVMQNPRHLVRRRGQEARLRCSPMKGHSHVYWYRQLPEEGLKFMVYLQKENIIDESGMPKERFSAEFPKEGPSILRIQQVVRGDSAAYFCASSPQDRGNQETQYFGPGTRLLVL.

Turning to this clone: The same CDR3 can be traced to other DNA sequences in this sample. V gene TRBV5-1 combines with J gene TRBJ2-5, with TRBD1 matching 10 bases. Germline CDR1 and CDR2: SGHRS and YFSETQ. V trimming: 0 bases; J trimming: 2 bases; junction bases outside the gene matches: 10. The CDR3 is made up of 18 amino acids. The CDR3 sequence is CASSLEGTGVGLQETQYF. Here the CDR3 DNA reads TGCGCCAGCAGCTTGGAAGGGACAGGGGTCGGCCTACAAGAGACCCAGTACTTC.

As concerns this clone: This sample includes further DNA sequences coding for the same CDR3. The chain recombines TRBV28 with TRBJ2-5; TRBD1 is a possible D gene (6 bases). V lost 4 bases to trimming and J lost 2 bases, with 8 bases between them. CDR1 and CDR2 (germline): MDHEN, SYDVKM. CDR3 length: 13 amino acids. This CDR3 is CASSSGQQETQYF. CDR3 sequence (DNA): TGTGCCAGCAGTTCAGGACAGCAAGAGACCCAGTACTTC.

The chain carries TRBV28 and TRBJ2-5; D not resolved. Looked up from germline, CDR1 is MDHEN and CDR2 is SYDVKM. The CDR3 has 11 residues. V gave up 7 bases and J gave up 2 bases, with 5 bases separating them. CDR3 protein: CASTYQETQYF. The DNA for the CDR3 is TGTGCCAGCACCTATCAAGAGACCCAGTACTTC.

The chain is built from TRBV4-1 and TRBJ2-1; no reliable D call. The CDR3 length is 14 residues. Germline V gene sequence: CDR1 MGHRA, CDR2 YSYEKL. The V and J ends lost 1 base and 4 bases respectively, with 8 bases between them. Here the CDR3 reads CASSQAVRYNEQFF. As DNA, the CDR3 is TGCGCCAGCAGCCAAGCGGTAAGATACAATGAGCAGTTCTTC.

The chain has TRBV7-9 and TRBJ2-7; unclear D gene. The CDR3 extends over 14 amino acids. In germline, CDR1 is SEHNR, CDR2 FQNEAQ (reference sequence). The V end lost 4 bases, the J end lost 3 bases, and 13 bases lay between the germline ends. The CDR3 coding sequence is TGTGCCAGCAGCTCGGCCGACACCGTCTACGAGCAGTACTTC. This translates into CASSSADTVYEQYF.

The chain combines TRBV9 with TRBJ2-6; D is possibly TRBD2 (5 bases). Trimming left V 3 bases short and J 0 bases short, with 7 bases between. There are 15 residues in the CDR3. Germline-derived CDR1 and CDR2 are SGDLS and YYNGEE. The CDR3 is CASSGEGSGANVLTF. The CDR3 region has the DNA TGTGCCAGCAGCGGAGAGGGCTCTGGGGCCAACGTCCTGACTTTC.

The CDR3 DNA reads TGCGCCAGCAGCCAGCGGGACAGTTACTCCTACGAGCAGTACTTC. This encodes CASSQRDSYSYEQYF. The chain uses TRBV4-1 and TRBJ2-7, with D perhaps TRBD1 (7 bases). The CDR3 spans 15 residues. The V gene lost 3 bases and the J gene lost 0 bases, with 12 bases spanning the gap. CDR1 and CDR2 (germline): MGHRA, YSYEKL.

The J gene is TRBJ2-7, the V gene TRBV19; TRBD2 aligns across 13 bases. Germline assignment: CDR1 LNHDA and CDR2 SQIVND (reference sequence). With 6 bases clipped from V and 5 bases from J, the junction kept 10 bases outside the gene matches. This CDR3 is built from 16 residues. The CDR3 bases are TGTGCCAGTAGCCCCAAACTAGCGGGAGGGCCACACGAGCAGTACTTC. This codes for CASSPKLAGGPHEQYF.

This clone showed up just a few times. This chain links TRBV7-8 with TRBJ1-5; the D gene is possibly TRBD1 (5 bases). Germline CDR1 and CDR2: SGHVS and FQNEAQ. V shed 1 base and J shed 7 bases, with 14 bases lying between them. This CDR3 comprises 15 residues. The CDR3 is CASSLDGQGGQPQHF. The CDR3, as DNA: TGTGCCAGCAGCTTAGATGGGCAGGGCGGCCAGCCCCAGCATTTT.

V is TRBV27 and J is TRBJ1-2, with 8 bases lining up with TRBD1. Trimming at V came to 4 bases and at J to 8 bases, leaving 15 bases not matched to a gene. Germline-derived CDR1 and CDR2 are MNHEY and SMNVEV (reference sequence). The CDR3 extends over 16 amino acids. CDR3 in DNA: TGTGCCAGCAGTTCCGGACAGGGAGGTGTCGTTGAAGGCTACACCTTC. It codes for CASSSGQGGVVEGYTF.

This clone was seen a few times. Written as DNA, the CDR3 is TGTGCCAGCAGCTTTTCTAGCCAGAACACCGGGGAGCTGTTTTTT. This gives the protein CASSFSSQNTGELFF. This chain uses TRBV7-3 with TRBJ2-2; a weak D match, TRBD2 (5 bases). CDR3 length equals 15 residues. Germline V gene sequence: CDR1 SGHTA, CDR2 FQGTGA. V dropped 3 bases and J dropped 1 base, with 9 bases sitting between them.

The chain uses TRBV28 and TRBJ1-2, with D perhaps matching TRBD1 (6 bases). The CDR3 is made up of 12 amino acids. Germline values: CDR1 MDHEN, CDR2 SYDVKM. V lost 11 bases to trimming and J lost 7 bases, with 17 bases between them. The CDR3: CAADSRYSGYTF. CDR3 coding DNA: TGTGCCGCGGACAGCCGCTACAGTGGCTACACCTTC.

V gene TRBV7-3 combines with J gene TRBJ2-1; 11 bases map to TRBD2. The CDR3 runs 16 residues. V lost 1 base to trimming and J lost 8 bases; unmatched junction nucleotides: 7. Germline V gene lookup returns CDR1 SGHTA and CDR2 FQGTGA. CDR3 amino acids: CASSLSPASGRYEQFF. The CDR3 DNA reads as TGTGCCAGCAGCTTAAGCCCGGCTAGCGGGAGGTATGAGCAGTTCTTC.

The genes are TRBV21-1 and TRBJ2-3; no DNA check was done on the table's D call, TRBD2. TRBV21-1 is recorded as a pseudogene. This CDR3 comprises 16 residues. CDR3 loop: CASSNPLAGVGRTQYF. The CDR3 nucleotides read TGTGCCAGCAGCAATCCTTTAGCGGGAGTGGGGCGTACGCAGTATTTT.

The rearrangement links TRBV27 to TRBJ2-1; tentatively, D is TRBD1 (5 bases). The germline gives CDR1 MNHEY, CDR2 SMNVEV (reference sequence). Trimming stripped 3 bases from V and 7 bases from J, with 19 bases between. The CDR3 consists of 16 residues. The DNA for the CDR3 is TGTGCCAGCAGTTTCCAGGGCCTAGACCAAGGGAATGAGCAGTTCTTC. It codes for CASSFQGLDQGNEQFF.

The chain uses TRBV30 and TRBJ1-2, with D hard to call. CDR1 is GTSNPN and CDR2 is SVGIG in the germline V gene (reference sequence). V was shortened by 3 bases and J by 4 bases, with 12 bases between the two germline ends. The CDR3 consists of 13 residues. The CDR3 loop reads CAWSVGNSYGYTF. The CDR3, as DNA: TGTGCCTGGAGCGTCGGTAACTCCTATGGCTACACCTTC.